This entry is about one T cell receptor beta chain. These data come from a study of control samples from healthy donors and cancer patients. TCRdb keeps only in-frame clones here, not all; method: immunoSEQ multiplex PCR. In the table there are fewer than 30,000 clones, approximately 87% of which are singletons. The TCR originated in a woman between 40 and 50 years old with lung cancer. The sequencing sample was made of PBMCs.

The CDR3 DNA sequence: TGTGCCAGTAGTTCGGCGGCAGGGGTGGCCAACACTGAAGCTTTCTTT. Its translation is CASSSAAGVANTEAFF. This chain uses TRBV19 with TRBJ1-1; possibly TRBD1 for D (6 bases). This CDR3 is 16 amino acids long. The germline CDR1 and CDR2 sequences are LNHDA and SQIVND (reference sequence). Trimming took 5 bases from V and 2 from J, leaving 18 bases between them.